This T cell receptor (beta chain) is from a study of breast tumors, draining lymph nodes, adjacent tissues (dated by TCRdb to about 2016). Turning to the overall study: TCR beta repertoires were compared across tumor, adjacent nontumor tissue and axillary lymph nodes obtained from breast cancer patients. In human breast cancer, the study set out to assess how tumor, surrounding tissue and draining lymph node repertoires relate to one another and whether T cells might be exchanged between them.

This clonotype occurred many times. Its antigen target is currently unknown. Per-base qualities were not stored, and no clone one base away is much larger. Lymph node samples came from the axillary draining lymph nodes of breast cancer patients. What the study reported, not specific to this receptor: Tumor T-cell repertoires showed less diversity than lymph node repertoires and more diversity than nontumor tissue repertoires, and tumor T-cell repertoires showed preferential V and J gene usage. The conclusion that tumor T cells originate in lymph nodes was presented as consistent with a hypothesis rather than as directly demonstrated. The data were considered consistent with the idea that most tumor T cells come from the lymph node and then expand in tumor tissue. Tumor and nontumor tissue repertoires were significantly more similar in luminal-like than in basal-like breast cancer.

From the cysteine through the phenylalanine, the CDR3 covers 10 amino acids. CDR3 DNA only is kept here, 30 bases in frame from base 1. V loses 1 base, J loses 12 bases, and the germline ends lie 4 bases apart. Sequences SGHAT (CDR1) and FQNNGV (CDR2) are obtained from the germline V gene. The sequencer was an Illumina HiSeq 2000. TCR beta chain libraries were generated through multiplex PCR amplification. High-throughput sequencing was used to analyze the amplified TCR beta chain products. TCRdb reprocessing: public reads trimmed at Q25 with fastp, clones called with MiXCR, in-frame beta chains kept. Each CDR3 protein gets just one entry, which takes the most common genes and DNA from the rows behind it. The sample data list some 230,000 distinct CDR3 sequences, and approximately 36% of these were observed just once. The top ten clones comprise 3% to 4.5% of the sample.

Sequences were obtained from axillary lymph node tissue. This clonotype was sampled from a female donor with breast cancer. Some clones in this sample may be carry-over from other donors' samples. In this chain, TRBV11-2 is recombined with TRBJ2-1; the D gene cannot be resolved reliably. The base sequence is TGTGCCAGCAGCTTAGGGGGGCAGTTCTTC. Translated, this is CASSLGGQFF.